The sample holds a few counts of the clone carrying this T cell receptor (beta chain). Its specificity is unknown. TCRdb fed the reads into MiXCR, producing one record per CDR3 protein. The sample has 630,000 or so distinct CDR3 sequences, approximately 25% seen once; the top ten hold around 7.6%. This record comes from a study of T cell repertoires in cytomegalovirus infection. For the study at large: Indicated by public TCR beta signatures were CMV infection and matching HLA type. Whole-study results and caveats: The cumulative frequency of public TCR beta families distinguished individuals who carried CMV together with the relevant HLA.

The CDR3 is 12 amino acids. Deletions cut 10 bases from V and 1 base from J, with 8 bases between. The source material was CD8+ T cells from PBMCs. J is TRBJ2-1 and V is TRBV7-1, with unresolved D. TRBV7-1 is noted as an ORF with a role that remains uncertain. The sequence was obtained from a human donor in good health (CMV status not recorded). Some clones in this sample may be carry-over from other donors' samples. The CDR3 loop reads CATSPSYNEQFF. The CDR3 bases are TGTGCCACCTCTCCATCCTACAATGAGCAGTTCTTC.